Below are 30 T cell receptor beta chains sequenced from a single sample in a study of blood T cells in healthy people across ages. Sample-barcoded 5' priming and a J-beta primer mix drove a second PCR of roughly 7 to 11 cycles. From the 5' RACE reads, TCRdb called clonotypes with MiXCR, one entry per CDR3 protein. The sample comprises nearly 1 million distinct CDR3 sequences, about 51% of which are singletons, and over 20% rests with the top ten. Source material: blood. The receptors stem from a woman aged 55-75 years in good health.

The chain's CDR3 is CSARDPGHPYNEQFF. CDR3 nucleotide sequence: TGCAGTGCTAGAGACCCCGGGCACCCCTACAATGAGCAGTTCTTC. The chain uses TRBV20-1 and TRBJ2-1; D uncertain. Germline V lookup: CDR1 DFQATT, CDR2 SNEGSKA (reference sequence). This CDR3 region has 15 residues. V was pared by 0 bases and J by 2 bases, with 11 bases between.

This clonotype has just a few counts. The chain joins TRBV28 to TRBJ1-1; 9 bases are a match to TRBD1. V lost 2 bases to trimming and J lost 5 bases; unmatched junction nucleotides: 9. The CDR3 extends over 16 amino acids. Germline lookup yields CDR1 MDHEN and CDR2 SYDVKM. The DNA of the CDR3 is TGTGCCAGCAGTTTAAGGGTCTGGACAGGGGAAACTGAAGCTTTCTTT. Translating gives CASSLRVWTGETEAFF.

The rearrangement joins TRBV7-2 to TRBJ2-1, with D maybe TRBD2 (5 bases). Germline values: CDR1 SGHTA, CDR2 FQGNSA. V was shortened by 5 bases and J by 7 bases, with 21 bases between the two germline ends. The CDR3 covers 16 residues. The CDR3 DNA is TGTGCCAGCAGCCTAATGGGGAGTGGGGTCAAAAATGAGCAGTTCTTC. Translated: CASSLMGSGVKNEQFF.

CDR3 loop: CASTKILAGGPETDTQYF. In DNA, the CDR3 is TGCGCCAGCACCAAAATACTAGCGGGAGGGCCAGAGACAGATACGCAGTATTTT. This chain uses TRBV5-1 with TRBJ2-3, with 13 nucleotides matching TRBD2. J gave up 3 bases and V 6 bases, and 13 bases lay outside the gene matches. CDR1 is SGHRS and CDR2 is YFSETQ in the germline V gene. The CDR3 is 18 residues long.

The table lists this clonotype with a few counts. The CDR3 here is CASSPGAGGPYEQYF. The CDR3, as DNA: TGTGCCAGCAGCCCTGGGGCGGGAGGGCCCTACGAGCAGTACTTC. The genes are TRBV9 and TRBJ2-7, with TRBD2 matching 9 bases. CDR1 SGDLS and CDR2 YYNGEE come from the germline V gene. V was clipped by 4 bases and J by 2 bases; unmatched bases: 7. CDR3 size: 15 residues.

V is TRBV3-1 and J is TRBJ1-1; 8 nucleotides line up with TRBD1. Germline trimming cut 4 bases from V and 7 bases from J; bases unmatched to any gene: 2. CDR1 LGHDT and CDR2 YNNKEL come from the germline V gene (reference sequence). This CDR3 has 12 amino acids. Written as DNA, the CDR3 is TGTGCCAGCAGCCCGACAGGGGATGAAGCTTTCTTT. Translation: CASSPTGDEAFF.

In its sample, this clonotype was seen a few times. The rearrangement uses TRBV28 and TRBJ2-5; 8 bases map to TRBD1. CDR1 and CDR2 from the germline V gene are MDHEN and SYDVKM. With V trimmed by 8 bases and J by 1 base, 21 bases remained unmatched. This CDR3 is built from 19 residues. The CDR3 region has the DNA TGTGCCAGCGGACAGGGACGGAGAAGCGGTAAACAGTTCCAAGAGACCCAGTACTTC. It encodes CASGQGRRSGKQFQETQYF. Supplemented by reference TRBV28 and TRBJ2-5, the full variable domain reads DVKVTQSSRYLVKRTGEKVFLECVQDMDHENMFWYRQDPGLGLRLIYFSYDVKMKEKGDIPEGYSVSREKKERFSLILESASTNQTSMYLCASGQGRRSGKQFQETQYFGPGTRLLVL.

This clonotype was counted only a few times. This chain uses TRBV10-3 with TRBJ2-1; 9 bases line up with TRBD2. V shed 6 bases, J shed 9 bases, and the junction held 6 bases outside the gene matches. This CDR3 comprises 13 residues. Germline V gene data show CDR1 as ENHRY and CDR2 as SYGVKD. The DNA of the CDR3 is TGTGCCATCAGGGGGACTAGCTATGGTGAGCAGTTCTTC. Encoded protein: CAIRGTSYGEQFF.

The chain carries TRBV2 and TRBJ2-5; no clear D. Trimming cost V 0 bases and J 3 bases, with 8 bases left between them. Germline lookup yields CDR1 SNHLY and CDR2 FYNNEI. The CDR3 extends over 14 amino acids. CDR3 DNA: TGTGCCAGCAGTGAAGCGCCCCGAGAAGAGACCCAGTACTTC. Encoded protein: CASSEAPREETQYF.

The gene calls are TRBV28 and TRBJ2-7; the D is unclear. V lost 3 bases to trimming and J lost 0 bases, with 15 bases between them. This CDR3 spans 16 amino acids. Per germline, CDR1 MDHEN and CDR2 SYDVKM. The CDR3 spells CASSFIFKPISYEQYF. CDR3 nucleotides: TGTGCCAGCAGTTTTATTTTCAAACCGATCTCCTACGAGCAGTACTTC. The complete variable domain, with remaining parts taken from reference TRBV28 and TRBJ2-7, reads DVKVTQSSRYLVKRTGEKVFLECVQDMDHENMFWYRQDPGLGLRLIYFSYDVKMKEKGDIPEGYSVSREKKERFSLILESASTNQTSMYLCASSFIFKPISYEQYFGPGTRLTVT.

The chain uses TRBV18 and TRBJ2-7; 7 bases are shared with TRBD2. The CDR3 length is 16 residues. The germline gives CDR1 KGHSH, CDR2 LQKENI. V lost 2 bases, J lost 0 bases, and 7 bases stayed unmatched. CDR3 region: CASSPMNRTSSYEQYF. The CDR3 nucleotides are TGTGCCAGCTCACCAATGAACCGGACTAGCTCCTACGAGCAGTACTTC. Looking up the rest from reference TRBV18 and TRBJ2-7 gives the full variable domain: NAGVMQNPRHLVRRRGQEARLRCSPMKGHSHVYWYRQLPEEGLKFMVYLQKENIIDESGMPKERFSAEFPKEGPSILRIQQVVRGDSAAYFCASSPMNRTSSYEQYFGPGTRLTVT.

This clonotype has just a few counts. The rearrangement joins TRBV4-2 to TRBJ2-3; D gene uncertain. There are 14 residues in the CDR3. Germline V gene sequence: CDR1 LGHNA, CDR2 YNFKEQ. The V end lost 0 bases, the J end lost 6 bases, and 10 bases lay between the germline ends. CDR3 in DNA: TGTGCCAGCAGCCAAGAGCTCCAATGGGATACGCAGTATTTT. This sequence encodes CASSQELQWDTQYF.

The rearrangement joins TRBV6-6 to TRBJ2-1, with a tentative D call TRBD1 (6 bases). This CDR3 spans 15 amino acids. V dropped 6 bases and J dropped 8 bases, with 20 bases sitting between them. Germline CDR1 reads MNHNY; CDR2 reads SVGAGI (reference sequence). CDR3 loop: CASSLQGSSVDEQFF. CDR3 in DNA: TGTGCCAGCAGCCTACAGGGCTCTTCGGTGGATGAGCAGTTCTTC.

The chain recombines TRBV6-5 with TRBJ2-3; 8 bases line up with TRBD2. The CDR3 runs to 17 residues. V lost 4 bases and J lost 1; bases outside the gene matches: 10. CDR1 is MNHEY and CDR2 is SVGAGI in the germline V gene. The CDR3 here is CASSWIKREYGTDTQYF. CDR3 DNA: TGTGCCAGCAGTTGGATCAAGCGGGAGTACGGCACAGATACGCAGTATTTT.

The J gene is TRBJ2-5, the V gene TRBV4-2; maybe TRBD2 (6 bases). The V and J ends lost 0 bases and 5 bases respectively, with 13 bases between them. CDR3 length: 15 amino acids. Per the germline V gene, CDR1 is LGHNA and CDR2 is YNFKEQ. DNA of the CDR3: TGTGCCAGCAGCCAAGATGTCGGAGGGACGGAGACCCAGTACTTC. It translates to CASSQDVGGTETQYF.

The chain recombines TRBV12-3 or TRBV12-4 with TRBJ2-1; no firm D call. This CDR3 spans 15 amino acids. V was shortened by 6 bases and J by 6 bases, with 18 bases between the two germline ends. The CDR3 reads CASRTPGLRTNEQFF. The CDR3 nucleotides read TGTGCCAGCAGAACCCCGGGCCTTCGGACCAATGAGCAGTTCTTC.

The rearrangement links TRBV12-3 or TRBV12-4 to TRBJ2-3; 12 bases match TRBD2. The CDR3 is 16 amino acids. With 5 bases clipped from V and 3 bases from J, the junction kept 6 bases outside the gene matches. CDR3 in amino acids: CASSPLAGGPTDTQYF. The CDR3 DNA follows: TGTGCCAGCAGTCCCCTAGCGGGAGGGCCGACAGATACGCAGTATTTT.

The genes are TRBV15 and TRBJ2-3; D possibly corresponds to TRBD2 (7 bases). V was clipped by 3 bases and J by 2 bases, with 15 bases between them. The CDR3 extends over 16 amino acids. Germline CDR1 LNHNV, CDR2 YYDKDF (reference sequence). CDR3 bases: TGTGCCACCAGCAGTGGGGGGGGCGGGTCCACAGATACGCAGTATTTT. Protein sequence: CATSSGGGGSTDTQYF.

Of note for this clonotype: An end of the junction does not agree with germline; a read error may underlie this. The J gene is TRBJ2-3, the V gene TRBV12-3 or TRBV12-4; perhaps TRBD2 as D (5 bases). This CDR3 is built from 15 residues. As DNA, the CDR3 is TGTACCAGCAGTTTAGAGGGCACCTCGACAGATACGCAGTATTTT. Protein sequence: CTSSLEGTSTDTQYF.

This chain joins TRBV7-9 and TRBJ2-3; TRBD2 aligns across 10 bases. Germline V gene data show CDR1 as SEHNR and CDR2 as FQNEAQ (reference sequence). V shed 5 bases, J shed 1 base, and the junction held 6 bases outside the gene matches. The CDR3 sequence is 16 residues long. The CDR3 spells CASSRGLADRTDTQYF. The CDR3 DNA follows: TGTGCCAGCAGCCGAGGACTAGCGGACCGCACAGATACGCAGTATTTT.

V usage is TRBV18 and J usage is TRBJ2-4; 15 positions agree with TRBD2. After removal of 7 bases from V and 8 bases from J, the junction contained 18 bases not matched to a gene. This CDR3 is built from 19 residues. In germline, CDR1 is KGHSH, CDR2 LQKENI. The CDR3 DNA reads TGTGCCAGCTTCCAGTCCTTATCCGGGACTAGCGGGAGGAGGGACATTCAGTACTTC. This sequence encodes CASFQSLSGTSGRRDIQYF.

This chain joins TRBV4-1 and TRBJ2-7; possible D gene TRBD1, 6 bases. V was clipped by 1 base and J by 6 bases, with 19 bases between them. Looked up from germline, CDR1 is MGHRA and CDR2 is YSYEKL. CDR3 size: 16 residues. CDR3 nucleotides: TGCGCCAGCAGCCAAGTGGGACACCCAGGAAGGGGCGAGCAGTACTTC. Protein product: CASSQVGHPGRGEQYF.

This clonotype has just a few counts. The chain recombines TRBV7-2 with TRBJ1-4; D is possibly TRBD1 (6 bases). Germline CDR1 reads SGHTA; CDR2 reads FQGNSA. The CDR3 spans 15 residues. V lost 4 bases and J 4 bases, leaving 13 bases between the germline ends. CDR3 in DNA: TGTGCCAGCAGCTCTCCGGAGGGGGGTAATGAAAAACTGTTTTTT. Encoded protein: CASSSPEGGNEKLFF.

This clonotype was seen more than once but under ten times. The CDR3 DNA reads as TGCAGCGTTGAAGCTTTTACAGATACGCAGTATTTT. This encodes CSVEAFTDTQYF. The chain couples TRBV29-1 to TRBJ2-3; D unresolved. The CDR3 spans 12 residues. The V gene's germline CDR1 is SQVTM and CDR2 ANQGSEA. Trimming shortened V by 1 base and J by 3 bases, and 5 bases separated the two germline ends.

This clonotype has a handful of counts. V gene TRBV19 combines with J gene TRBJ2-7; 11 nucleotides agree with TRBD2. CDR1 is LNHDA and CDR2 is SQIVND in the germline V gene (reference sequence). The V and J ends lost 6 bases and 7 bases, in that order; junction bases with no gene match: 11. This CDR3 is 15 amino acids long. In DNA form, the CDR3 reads TGTGCCAGTAGCCCCGGGACTAGCGGAACTACAGAGCAGTACTTC. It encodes CASSPGTSGTTEQYF.

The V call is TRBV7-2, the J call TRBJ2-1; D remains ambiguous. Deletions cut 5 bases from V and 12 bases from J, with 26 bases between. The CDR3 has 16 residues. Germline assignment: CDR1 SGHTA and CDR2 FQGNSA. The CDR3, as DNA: TGTGCCAGCAGCCTACGGACGGGTTCTACAATGAGTAGGCAGTTCTTC. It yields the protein CASSLRTGSTMSRQFF.

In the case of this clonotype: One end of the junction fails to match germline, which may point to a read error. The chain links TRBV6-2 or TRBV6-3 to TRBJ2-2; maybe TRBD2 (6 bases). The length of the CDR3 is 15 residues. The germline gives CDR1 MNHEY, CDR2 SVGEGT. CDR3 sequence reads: CTSNPRLGYTGELFF. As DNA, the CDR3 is TGTACCAGTAACCCCAGACTAGGCTACACCGGGGAGCTGTTTTTT.

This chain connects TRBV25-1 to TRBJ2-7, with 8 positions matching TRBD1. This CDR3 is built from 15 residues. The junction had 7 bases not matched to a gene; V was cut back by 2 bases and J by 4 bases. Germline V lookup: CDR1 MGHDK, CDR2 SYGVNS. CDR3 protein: CASSEAGTGRYEQYF. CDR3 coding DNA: TGTGCCAGCAGTGAAGCGGGGACAGGTCGGTACGAGCAGTACTTC.

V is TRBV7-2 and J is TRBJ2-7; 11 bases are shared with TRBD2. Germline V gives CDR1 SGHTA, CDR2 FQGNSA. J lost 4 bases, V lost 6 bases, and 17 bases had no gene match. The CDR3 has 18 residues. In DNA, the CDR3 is TGTGCCAGCAGGTCCCTAGCGGGAGGAAAGTTTATGAGGTACGAGCAGTACTTC. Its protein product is CASRSLAGGKFMRYEQYF.

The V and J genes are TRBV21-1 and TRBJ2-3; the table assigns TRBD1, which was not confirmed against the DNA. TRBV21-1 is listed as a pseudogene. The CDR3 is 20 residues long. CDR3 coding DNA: TGTGCCAGCAGCAAAGAGGCTAGAGAGGGGACAGCACTCCCGGCAGATACGCAGTATTTT. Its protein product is CASSKEAREGTALPADTQYF.